This passage covers 27 T cell receptor beta chains from one sample sequenced in a study of blood T cell repertoires in COVID-19. Clones were read by immunoSEQ multiplex PCR, and TCRdb kept only the in-frame ones, dropping some. Among about 300,000 clones listed, over 75% were seen once. Sequences were obtained from PBMCs or T cells enriched from blood (not recorded which). The receptors stem from a woman aged 18 to 35 who had recovered from COVID-19.

The J gene is TRBJ1-1, the V gene TRBV18; TRBD1 matches 8 bases. The CDR3 totals 15 residues. Germline-derived CDR1 and CDR2 are KGHSH and LQKENI. V gave up 3 bases and J gave up 1 base; unmatched junction bases: 4. CDR3 amino acids: CASSPPGTGNTEAFF. The CDR3 bases are TGTGCCAGCTCACCGCCCGGGACAGGGAACACTGAAGCTTTCTTT.

The gene calls are TRBV18 and TRBJ1-6, with 7 bases matching TRBD1. CDR1 and CDR2 from the germline V gene are KGHSH and LQKENI. CDR3 length equals 14 residues. With 1 base clipped from V and 8 bases from J, the junction kept 2 bases outside the gene matches. The DNA for the CDR3 is TGTGCCAGCTCACCACAGGGGGCGGATTCACCCCTCCACTTT. Encoded protein: CASSPQGADSPLHF.

The V gene is TRBV5-1, the J gene TRBJ2-1; 12 bases match TRBD2. This CDR3 has 14 residues. The junction had 7 bases not matched to a gene; V was cut back by 5 bases and J by 10 bases. The V gene's germline CDR1 is SGHRS and CDR2 YFSETQ. Written as DNA, the CDR3 is TGCGCCAGCAGAGGACCCCTAGCGGGAGGGGAGCAGTTCTTC. Residues: CASRGPLAGGEQFF.

The rearrangement uses TRBV2 and TRBJ1-6; 7 bases align to TRBD1. The CDR3 totals 15 residues. Germline CDR1 reads SNHLY; CDR2 reads FYNNEI. Unmatched junction bases numbered 8, after V lost 6 bases and J lost 6 bases. CDR3 sequence: CASRRQGATNSPLHF. CDR3 nucleotide sequence: TGTGCCAGCAGAAGACAGGGTGCGACTAATTCACCCCTCCACTTT.

The chain has TRBV28 and TRBJ2-3, with 9 bases lining up with TRBD2. Germline CDR1 is MDHEN and CDR2 is SYDVKM. The ends lost 4 bases at V and 3 bases at J; junction bases unmatched: 8. CDR3 length equals 16 residues. The CDR3 DNA reads TGTGCCAGCAGTTCTGTAGCGGGAGTCGGGACAGATACGCAGTATTTT. Translation: CASSSVAGVGTDTQYF.

The J gene is TRBJ2-5, the V gene TRBV19; TRBD1 matches 8 bases. The trim removed 5 bases at V and 0 bases at J, leaving 8 bases unmatched. This CDR3 spans 16 amino acids. Germline V lookup: CDR1 LNHDA, CDR2 SQIVND (reference sequence). The CDR3 loop is CASSSTGTGDQETQYF. The CDR3 nucleotides read TGTGCCAGTAGTTCGACAGGGACAGGTGACCAAGAGACCCAGTACTTC.

The chain couples TRBV7-3 to TRBJ1-1; D remains unclear. The germline V gene encodes CDR1 SGHTA and CDR2 FQGTGA. The V gene lost 6 bases and the J gene lost 3 bases, with 14 bases spanning the gap. This CDR3 spans 14 amino acids. CDR3 residues: CASRRRAPDTEAFF. The CDR3 DNA reads TGTGCCAGCAGGCGGCGGGCTCCGGACACTGAAGCTTTCTTT.

V usage is TRBV30 and J usage is TRBJ2-3; D possibly corresponds to TRBD2 (6 bases). This CDR3 region has 13 residues. Per the germline V gene, CDR1 is GTSNPN and CDR2 is SVGIG (reference sequence). V gave up 1 base and J gave up 5 bases, with 10 bases separating them. CDR3: CAWSARGGDTQYF. The CDR3 coding sequence is TGTGCCTGGAGTGCAAGGGGAGGAGATACGCAGTATTTT.

V is TRBV28 and J is TRBJ1-4, with TRBD1 identical over 8 bases. Germline-derived CDR1 and CDR2 are MDHEN and SYDVKM. V lost 6 bases to trimming and J lost 5 bases; unmatched junction nucleotides: 11. CDR3 size: 16 residues. For the CDR3, the DNA is TGTGCCAGCAGATCCGAGACAGGGGCGTTGAATGAAAAACTGTTTTTT. Residues: CASRSETGALNEKLFF. Supplemented by reference TRBV28 and TRBJ1-4, the full variable domain reads DVKVTQSSRYLVKRTGEKVFLECVQDMDHENMFWYRQDPGLGLRLIYFSYDVKMKEKGDIPEGYSVSREKKERFSLILESASTNQTSMYLCASRSETGALNEKLFFGSGTQLSVL.

The chain recombines TRBV28 with TRBJ1-2; 9 bases match TRBD1. Per germline, CDR1 MDHEN and CDR2 SYDVKM. The CDR3 sequence is 16 residues long. V lost 6 bases and J lost 2; bases outside the gene matches: 10. The CDR3 bases are TGTGCCAGCAGCCCGGGACAGGGTGGAGAGAACTATGGCTACACCTTC. It codes for CASSPGQGGENYGYTF.

This clone was found once. The chain has TRBV19 and TRBJ1-1, with TRBD1 as a possible D gene (6 bases). V gave up 6 bases and J gave up 11 bases, with 13 bases separating them. The CDR3 is 11 amino acids. CDR1 is LNHDA and CDR2 is SQIVND in the germline V gene (reference sequence). CDR3 sequence: CASRGGEWAFF. CDR3 coding DNA: TGTGCCAGTAGAGGGGGAGAGTGGGCTTTCTTT.

The chain uses TRBV5-8 and TRBJ2-7, with D possibly being TRBD2 (5 bases). The V end lost 1 base, the J end lost 4 bases, and 12 bases lay between the germline ends. Germline CDR1 reads SGHTS; CDR2 reads YDEGEE. The CDR3 has 14 residues. CDR3 sequence: CASSLMDWHYEQYF. In DNA, the CDR3 is TGTGCCAGCAGCTTGATGGACTGGCATTACGAGCAGTACTTC.

This clone was counted a few times. The chain links TRBV19 to TRBJ2-2; unclear D gene. Germline values: CDR1 LNHDA, CDR2 SQIVND (reference sequence). Trimming left V 6 bases short and J 6 bases short, with 5 bases between. This CDR3 region has 11 residues. CDR3 sequence (DNA): TGTGCCAGTAGGAGTCCCGGGGAGCTGTTTTTT. Translated, it gives CASRSPGELFF.

This rearrangement joins TRBV18 to TRBJ1-5; no clear D gene. Between the trimmed V and J ends, which lost 2 bases and 6 bases, there was a span of 14 bases. The CDR3 has 15 residues. The V gene's germline CDR1 is KGHSH and CDR2 LQKENI. CDR3 nucleotides: TGTGCCAGCTCACCAAACGGGAGGATGGGTCAGCCCCAGCATTTT. The encoded protein is CASSPNGRMGQPQHF.

This rearrangement joins TRBV12-3 or TRBV12-4 to TRBJ1-1; no reliable D call. The CDR3 has 13 residues. The V gene lost 3 bases and the J gene lost 5 bases, with 10 bases spanning the gap. In DNA form, the CDR3 reads TGTGCCAGCAGTTTCGACCTCGGGACTGAAGCTTTCTTT. Amino acids: CASSFDLGTEAFF.

V gene TRBV7-8 combines with J gene TRBJ1-6; TRBD1 might be the D (6 bases). V shed 5 bases and J shed 9 bases, with 20 bases lying between them. The CDR3 covers 16 residues. Per germline, CDR1 SGHVS and CDR2 FQNEAQ. The DNA for the CDR3 is TGTGCCAGCAGCCCGGGACATCCCGGACGAGGTTCACCCCTCCACTTT. It is translated as CASSPGHPGRGSPLHF.

This chain uses TRBV24-1 with TRBJ2-3; 8 bases match TRBD2. V dropped 7 bases and J dropped 2; count of bases not matched to a gene: 4. The CDR3 sequence is 14 residues long. Looked up from germline, CDR1 is KGHDR and CDR2 is SFDVKD. CDR3 nucleotides: TGTGCCACCAGCGGGAGGGCCGTCACAGATACGCAGTATTTT. The encoded protein is CATSGRAVTDTQYF.

The chain uses TRBV27 and TRBJ2-7, with TRBD1 matching over 7 bases. This CDR3 has 14 amino acids. Germline trimming cut 5 bases from V and 9 bases from J; bases unmatched to any gene: 13. CDR1 and CDR2 from the germline V gene are MNHEY and SMNVEV (reference sequence). CDR3 protein: CASSPGQAPFGQYF. CDR3 sequence (DNA): TGTGCCAGCAGTCCCGGACAGGCCCCCTTTGGGCAGTACTTC.

The gene calls are TRBV12-5 and TRBJ1-3; no firm D call. This CDR3 is 14 amino acids long. Looked up from germline, CDR1 is LGHNT and CDR2 is FRNRAP. V dropped 4 bases and J dropped 0 bases, with 7 bases sitting between them. In DNA form, the CDR3 reads TGTGCTAGTGGTTCCGGAGACTCTGGAAACACCATATATTTT. This translates into CASGSGDSGNTIYF.

The chain employs TRBV19 and TRBJ1-5; 7 bases are shared with TRBD1. The germline V gene encodes CDR1 LNHDA and CDR2 SQIVND (reference sequence). V dropped 7 bases and J dropped 7; count of bases not matched to a gene: 10. The CDR3 has 14 residues. CDR3 DNA sequence: TGTGCCAGTACCGGGACAGCCCGACGCCAGCCCCAGCATTTT. The encoded protein is CASTGTARRQPQHF.

The chain links TRBV18 to TRBJ2-3; TRBD2 aligns across 9 bases. Germline values: CDR1 KGHSH, CDR2 LQKENI. The CDR3 has 15 amino acids. V was pared by 0 bases and J by 4 bases, with 2 bases of the junction left unmatched. The CDR3 region is CASSPPSGRSDTQYF. The DNA of the CDR3 is TGTGCCAGCTCACCACCTAGCGGGAGATCAGATACGCAGTATTTT.

This clone was found a few times. V and J are TRBV30 and TRBJ1-6; D unclear. This CDR3 comprises 13 residues. Trimming removed 1 base from V and 8 bases from J, with 9 bases in between. Germline lookup yields CDR1 GTSNPN and CDR2 SVGIG (reference sequence). The CDR3 protein is CAWSGMEDSPLHF. The CDR3 bases are TGTGCCTGGAGTGGAATGGAGGATTCACCCCTCCACTTT.

The V gene is TRBV27, the J gene TRBJ1-5; perhaps TRBD1 as D (6 bases). The germline V gene has CDR1 MNHEY and CDR2 SMNVEV (reference sequence). The CDR3 is 16 amino acids. V dropped 6 bases and J dropped 3 bases, with 18 bases sitting between them. CDR3 protein: CASSPQVGQLNQPQHF. DNA for the CDR3: TGTGCCAGCAGCCCCCAGGTTGGACAGCTCAATCAGCCCCAGCATTTT.

This chain uses TRBV5-1 with TRBJ1-4; D is ambiguous. CDR1 and CDR2 (germline): SGHRS, YFSETQ. This CDR3 has 16 residues. V was shortened by 0 bases and J by 0 bases, with 9 bases between the two germline ends. This CDR3 reads CASSLVFGTTNEKLFF. CDR3 coding DNA: TGCGCCAGCAGCTTGGTTTTCGGGACAACTAATGAAAAACTGTTTTTT.

The chain has TRBV6-1 and TRBJ1-5, with 7 bases lining up with TRBD1. CDR3 size: 17 residues. CDR1 is MNHNS and CDR2 is SASEGT in the germline V gene. Losses at the gene ends were 2 bases for V and 0 bases for J; bases not matched to a gene: 7. CDR3 protein: CASSEPRTGNSNQPQHF. For the CDR3, the DNA is TGTGCCAGCAGTGAACCCCGGACAGGTAATAGCAATCAGCCCCAGCATTTT.

The chain combines TRBV18 with TRBJ1-1, with 8 bases lining up with TRBD1. V shed 2 bases, J shed 2 bases, and the junction held 13 bases outside the gene matches. Germline values: CDR1 KGHSH, CDR2 LQKENI. This CDR3 is 18 amino acids long. CDR3 DNA sequence: TGTGCCAGCTCACCATTCGAGCCAGGGGGCCTACCTAACACTGAAGCTTTCTTT. Translation gives CASSPFEPGGLPNTEAFF. The whole variable domain, filled in from reference TRBV18 and TRBJ1-1, reads NAGVMQNPRHLVRRRGQEARLRCSPMKGHSHVYWYRQLPEEGLKFMVYLQKENIIDESGMPKERFSAEFPKEGPSILRIQQVVRGDSAAYFCASSPFEPGGLPNTEAFFGQGTRLTVV.

The chain links TRBV19 to TRBJ2-1; TRBD2 matches 9 bases. This CDR3 spans 17 amino acids. From germline, CDR1 is LNHDA and CDR2 SQIVND (reference sequence). The V and J ends lost 2 bases and 2 bases, in that order; junction bases with no gene match: 7. CDR3 region: CASSIQKTSGAYNEQFF. The CDR3 DNA is TGTGCCAGTAGTATACAAAAGACTAGCGGAGCCTACAATGAGCAGTTCTTC.